This is a list of T cell receptor beta chains from one sample in a study of T-cell memory formation after mild COVID-19. TCRdb ran MiXCR on the 5' RACE reads and lists one entry per CDR3 protein. Of roughly 340,000 distinct CDR3 sequences in the sample, under 25% were seen once. Sequencing was done on a sample of PBMCs or a T cell subset sorted from them (not recorded which). The receptors originated from a man aged 18 to 35 who had mild COVID-19 (a few samples of this study predate the infection). Cell type and time point are not known. CDR3s include the opening cysteine and the closing phenylalanine or tryptophan. D genes are given only for firm matches. Some rows have no size entry. The others give once, few or many, or a class for an expanded clone.

size: NA
D: TRBD1
J: TRBJ2-3
V: TRBV5-1
CDR3: CASTYRGLPDTQYF
DNA: TGCGCCAGCACCTACAGGGGGCTTCCGGATACGCAGTATTTT

size: NA
D: TRBD2
J: TRBJ2-2
V: TRBV9
CDR3: CASSGGLAYFPGELFF
DNA: TGTGCCTCCTCAGGGGGACTAGCCTATTTCCCCGGGGAGCTGTTTTTT

size: few
D: NA
J: TRBJ1-2
V: TRBV6-6
CDR3: CASSLGPGRGYTF
DNA: TGTGCCAGCAGCCTGGGACCGGGGCGGGGCTACACCTTC

size: many
D: NA
J: TRBJ1-5
V: TRBV20-1
CDR3: CSAREGSGQPQHF
DNA: TGCAGTGCTAGAGAGGGCAGCGGTCAGCCCCAGCATTTT

size: NA
D: NA
J: TRBJ1-2
V: TRBV7-2
CDR3: CASSLVLKRDGNYGYTF
DNA: TGTGCCAGCAGCTTAGTTCTTAAGAGGGACGGAAACTATGGCTACACCTTC

size: few
D: TRBD1
J: TRBJ1-1
V: TRBV9
CDR3: CASSVGQGNTEAFF
DNA: TGTGCCAGCAGCGTAGGACAGGGGAACACTGAAGCTTTCTTT

size: NA
D: NA
J: TRBJ2-1
V: TRBV6-2/TRBV6-3
CDR3: CASSYSRGHEQFF
DNA: TGTGCCAGCAGTTACTCCAGGGGCCATGAGCAGTTCTTC

size: few
D: NA
J: TRBJ2-1
V: TRBV4-2
CDR3: CASSQDEHSREQFF
DNA: TGTGCCAGCAGCCAAGATGAGCACTCTAGGGAGCAGTTCTTC

size: many
D: TRBD1
J: TRBJ2-5
V: TRBV7-9
CDR3: CASSLQGVQETQYF
DNA: TGTGCCAGCAGCTTACAGGGGGTTCAAGAGACCCAGTACTTC

size: NA
D: TRBD1
J: TRBJ1-4
V: TRBV5-1
CDR3: CASSLRGTGEKLFF
DNA: TGCGCCAGCAGTTTGCGTGGGACAGGAGAAAAACTGTTTTTT

size: NA
D: NA
J: TRBJ1-4
V: TRBV10-3
CDR3: CAISNSLTTNEKLFF
DNA: TGTGCCATCAGTAACAGTCTTACAACTAATGAAAAACTGTTTTTT

size: NA
D: NA
J: TRBJ2-6
V: TRBV2
CDR3: CASTVRSGANVLTF
DNA: TGTGCCAGCACTGTGAGGTCTGGGGCCAACGTCCTGACTTTC

size: NA
D: TRBD2
J: TRBJ2-5
V: TRBV6-1
CDR3: CASSGGLAGGGETQYF
DNA: TGTGCCAGCAGTGGGGGACTAGCGGGGGGAGGAGAGACCCAGTACTTC

size: NA
D: TRBD1
J: TRBJ1-2
V: TRBV7-3
CDR3: CASSFDRVFGYTF
DNA: TGTGCCAGCAGCTTCGACAGGGTTTTTGGCTACACCTTC

size: NA
D: NA
J: TRBJ1-3
V: TRBV6-2/TRBV6-3
CDR3: CASSLPREFGNTIYF
DNA: TGTGCCAGCAGTCTGCCGAGGGAATTCGGAAACACCATATATTTT

size: many
D: NA
J: TRBJ2-5
V: TRBV12-3/TRBV12-4
CDR3: CASSLRSGYQETQYF
DNA: TGTGCCAGCAGTTTAAGGTCAGGGTACCAAGAGACCCAGTACTTC

size: few
D: NA
J: TRBJ2-7
V: TRBV27
CDR3: CASSLAGGGYEQYF
DNA: TGTGCCAGCAGTTTAGCCGGGGGCGGCTACGAGCAGTACTTC

size: NA
D: NA
J: TRBJ1-1
V: TRBV15
CDR3: CATSRRDGFYTEAFF
DNA: TGTGCCACCAGCAGGCGAGACGGGTTCTACACTGAAGCTTTCTTT

size: NA
D: TRBD2
J: TRBJ2-3
V: TRBV12-3/TRBV12-4
CDR3: CASRPGGSSTDTQYF
DNA: TGTGCCAGCAGGCCGGGGGGTTCTAGCACAGATACGCAGTATTTT

size: NA
D: TRBD1
J: TRBJ2-7
V: TRBV3-1
CDR3: CASRDSGQGKQYF
DNA: TGTGCCAGCAGGGACTCTGGACAGGGAAAGCAGTACTTC

size: NA
D: NA
J: TRBJ2-2
V: TRBV2
CDR3: CASSSDTNTGELFF
DNA: TGTGCCAGCAGTTCAGATACGAACACCGGGGAGCTGTTTTTT

size: NA
D: NA
J: TRBJ1-1
V: TRBV7-8
CDR3: CASSTSRAPGTEAFF
DNA: TGTGCCAGCAGCACAAGTCGGGCCCCAGGGACTGAAGCTTTCTTT

size: NA
D: NA
J: TRBJ2-7
V: TRBV12-3/TRBV12-4
CDR3: CASSLGTHYEQYF
DNA: TGTGCCAGCAGTTTAGGGACTCACTACGAGCAGTACTTC

size: few
D: NA
J: TRBJ2-2
V: TRBV20-1
CDR3: CSASVGSSRGGELFF
DNA: TGCAGTGCTAGCGTCGGGAGCTCACGCGGCGGGGAGCTGTTTTTT

size: NA
D: NA
J: TRBJ2-1
V: TRBV10-2
CDR3: CASSDLYEQFF
DNA: TGCGCCAGCAGTGATTTATATGAGCAGTTCTTC

size: few
D: NA
J: TRBJ1-4
V: TRBV18
CDR3: CASSPRTGRNEKLFF
DNA: TGTGCCAGCTCACCAAGAACAGGCCGTAATGAAAAACTGTTTTTT

size: NA
D: NA
J: TRBJ2-2
V: TRBV19
CDR3: CASSIAGSGELFF
DNA: TGTGCCAGTAGTATTGCGGGGTCCGGGGAGCTGTTTTTT

size: few
D: NA
J: TRBJ2-2
V: TRBV7-9
CDR3: CASSFTDRNTGELFF
DNA: TGTGCCAGCAGCTTCACAGACCGGAACACCGGGGAGCTGTTTTTT

size: many
D: TRBD1
J: TRBJ1-4
V: TRBV4-3
CDR3: CASSQRQGAANEKLFF
DNA: TGCGCCAGCAGCCAGAGACAGGGGGCGGCTAATGAAAAACTGTTTTTT

size: few
D: NA
J: TRBJ2-2
V: TRBV9
CDR3: CASSASAGINTGELFF
DNA: TGTGCCAGCAGCGCGTCCGCGGGAATTAACACCGGGGAGCTGTTTTTT

size: NA
D: NA
J: TRBJ1-5
V: TRBV5-1
CDR3: CASSLGGEIYQPQHF
DNA: TGCGCCAGCAGCTTGGGAGGGGAGATCTATCAGCCCCAGCATTTT

size: NA
D: NA
J: TRBJ2-3
V: TRBV9
CDR3: CASSPMSTDTQYF
DNA: TGTGCCAGCAGCCCGATGAGCACAGATACGCAGTATTTT

size: once
D: NA
J: TRBJ2-1
V: TRBV29-1
CDR3: CSSSSGDEQFF
DNA: TGCAGTTCTAGCTCGGGGGATGAGCAGTTCTTC

size: NA
D: TRBD1
J: TRBJ2-5
V: TRBV11-2
CDR3: CASSLERTGHETQYF
DNA: TGTGCCAGCAGCTTAGAGAGGACAGGGCATGAGACCCAGTACTTC

size: few
D: NA
J: TRBJ2-3
V: TRBV6-5
CDR3: CASSYDWDTQYF
DNA: TGTGCCAGCAGTTACGATTGGGATACGCAGTATTTT

size: many
D: NA
J: TRBJ2-3
V: TRBV28
CDR3: CASSPSGASTDTQYF
DNA: TGTGCCAGCAGTCCCTCAGGAGCTAGCACAGATACGCAGTATTTT

size: NA
D: TRBD2
J: TRBJ2-2
V: TRBV6-2/TRBV6-3
CDR3: CASSRSSGELTGELFF
DNA: TGTGCCAGCAGTCGATCTAGCGGGGAGCTCACCGGGGAGCTGTTTTTT

size: many
D: TRBD2
J: TRBJ2-1
V: TRBV4-3
CDR3: CASSHFSGSGGSSYNEQFF
DNA: TGCGCCAGCAGCCACTTTTCGGGTAGCGGGGGGAGCTCCTACAATGAGCAGTTCTTC

size: NA
D: NA
J: TRBJ2-2
V: TRBV10-3
CDR3: CAISESDGAGELFF
DNA: TGTGCCATCAGTGAGTCGGACGGGGCCGGGGAGCTGTTTTTT

size: NA
D: TRBD1
J: TRBJ2-3
V: TRBV5-1
CDR3: CASSPGPGGDLDTQYF
DNA: TGCGCCAGCAGCCCCGGGCCAGGGGGCGACCTTGATACGCAGTATTTT

size: many
D: TRBD2
J: TRBJ2-1
V: TRBV12-3/TRBV12-4
CDR3: CASSLRLAQFF
DNA: TGTGCCAGCAGCTTGCGACTAGCCCAGTTCTTC

size: NA
D: NA
J: TRBJ2-3
V: TRBV6-5
CDR3: CASQDSNTDTQYF
DNA: TGTGCCAGCCAGGACAGCAACACAGATACGCAGTATTTT

size: few
D: NA
J: TRBJ2-3
V: TRBV6-2/TRBV6-3
CDR3: CASSYDTQYF
DNA: TGTGCCAGCAGTTATGATACGCAGTATTTT

size: NA
D: TRBD2
J: TRBJ2-1
V: TRBV12-3/TRBV12-4
CDR3: CASSWAQRGGLMTRGYEQFF
DNA: TGTGCCAGCAGTTGGGCCCAGCGGGGGGGCCTTATGACTAGGGGGTATGAGCAGTTCTTC

size: few
D: TRBD1
J: TRBJ1-1
V: TRBV7-9
CDR3: CASSSAGGTEAFF
DNA: TGTGCCAGCAGCTCGGCAGGGGGCACTGAAGCTTTCTTT

size: NA
D: TRBD1
J: TRBJ2-4
V: TRBV5-1
CDR3: CASSLPTGDHIQYF
DNA: TGCGCCAGCAGCTTGCCGACAGGGGATCACATTCAGTACTTC

size: NA
D: NA
J: TRBJ2-3
V: TRBV7-2
CDR3: CASSLPRGEIDTQYF
DNA: TGTGCCAGCAGCTTACCCCGGGGAGAGATTGATACGCAGTATTTT

size: few
D: NA
J: TRBJ2-3
V: TRBV29-1
CDR3: CSVPVLSTASTDTQYF
DNA: TGCAGCGTCCCCGTCCTATCGACTGCTAGCACAGATACGCAGTATTTT

size: few
D: NA
J: TRBJ1-1
V: TRBV2
CDR3: CASSERPGEAFF
DNA: TGTGCCAGCAGTGAAAGGCCGGGGGAAGCTTTCTTT

size: NA
D: NA
J: TRBJ2-4
V: TRBV10-1
CDR3: CASSEGTRPPHIQYF
DNA: TGCGCCAGCAGTGAGGGGACAAGGCCCCCCCACATTCAGTACTTC

size: NA
D: TRBD2
J: TRBJ2-1
V: TRBV5-1
CDR3: CASSSKAGVYNEQFF
DNA: TGCGCCAGCAGCTCGAAAGCGGGGGTGTACAATGAGCAGTTCTTC

size: few
D: TRBD1
J: TRBJ2-5
V: TRBV4-3
CDR3: CASSQGTGGVYQETQYF
DNA: TGCGCCAGCAGCCAAGGGACAGGGGGCGTTTACCAAGAGACCCAGTACTTC

size: NA
D: TRBD1
J: TRBJ2-7
V: TRBV4-1
CDR3: CASSQTTGEPSYEQYF
DNA: TGCGCCAGCAGCCAAACGACAGGGGAGCCCTCCTACGAGCAGTACTTC

size: NA
D: TRBD2
J: TRBJ2-1
V: TRBV7-9
CDR3: CASAIPGLADEQFF
DNA: TGTGCCAGCGCGATCCCGGGACTAGCGGATGAGCAGTTCTTC